Each of the 15 T cell receptor beta chains below was sequenced from the same sample in a study of blood T cell repertoires in COVID-19. Profiled with immunoSEQ multiplex PCR; TCRdb holds only in-frame clones, not every one. The sample carries around 53,000 clones, about 86% recorded once. Sequencing was done on a sample of peripheral blood. The receptors shown here come from a man aged 50 or older with acute or convalescent COVID-19.

This sequence joins TRBV19 and TRBJ1-5; the D is unclear. CDR3 length equals 16 residues. V was shortened by 4 bases and J by 1 base, with 14 bases between the two germline ends. Germline CDR1 reads LNHDA; CDR2 reads SQIVND (reference sequence). CDR3 sequence reads: CASSSRKRGSNQPQHF. The DNA for the CDR3 is TGTGCCAGTAGTAGCCGGAAGAGAGGGAGCAATCAGCCCCAGCATTTT.

V and J are TRBV5-1 and TRBJ2-5; maybe TRBD1 (6 bases). Germline V CDR1 and CDR2: SGHRS, YFSETQ. Deletions cut 0 bases from V and 2 bases from J, with 17 bases between. The length of the CDR3 is 17 residues. CDR3 nucleotide sequence: TGCGCCAGCAGCTTGGGATTCGGGATAGGGGGTCAAGAGACCCAGTACTTC. Residues: CASSLGFGIGGQETQYF. Full variable domain (rest looked up from reference TRBV5-1 and TRBJ2-5): KAGVTQTPRYLIKTRGQQVTLSCSPISGHRSVSWYQQTPGQGLQFLFEYFSETQRNKGNFPGRFSGRQFSNSRSEMNVSTLELGDSALYLCASSLGFGIGGQETQYFGPGTRLLVL.

The gene calls are TRBV7-9 and TRBJ1-2, with a possible D match to TRBD1 (6 bases). Germline values: CDR1 SEHNR, CDR2 FQNEAQ (reference sequence). The CDR3 contains 15 residues. Deletions cut 0 bases from V and 7 bases from J, with 15 bases between. The chain's CDR3 is CASSLAKGGVSGYTF. In DNA, the CDR3 is TGTGCCAGCAGCTTAGCCAAAGGGGGTGTAAGTGGCTACACCTTC.

The chain combines TRBV5-1 with TRBJ1-2; 7 positions match TRBD1. This CDR3 is built from 15 residues. V lost 3 bases and J lost 5; bases outside the gene matches: 10. Germline CDR1 and CDR2: SGHRS and YFSETQ. This CDR3 is CASSSPTGTEYGYTF. The DNA of the CDR3 is TGCGCCAGCAGCTCCCCAACCGGGACAGAATATGGCTACACCTTC.

The CDR3 region has the DNA TGTGCCAGCACCAAACCCGGGACTAGCGTCTACGAGCAGTACTTC. It is translated as CASTKPGTSVYEQYF. This chain uses TRBV28 with TRBJ2-7, with 10 bases identical to TRBD2. This CDR3 is built from 15 residues. Trimming took 7 bases from V and 3 from J; bases not matched to a gene: 9. The V gene's germline CDR1 is MDHEN and CDR2 SYDVKM.

This chain uses TRBV7-2 with TRBJ2-1, with 8 positions matching TRBD2. Germline V CDR1 and CDR2: SGHTA, FQGNSA. J gave up 6 bases and V 1 base, and 2 bases lay outside the gene matches. The CDR3 loop spans 14 amino acids. This CDR3 reads CASSLGGGPNEQFF. In nucleotides, the CDR3 is TGTGCCAGCAGCTTAGGCGGGGGGCCCAATGAGCAGTTCTTC.

The chain uses TRBV20-1 and TRBJ1-4; D is unresolved. V lost 3 bases, J lost 5 bases, and 16 bases lay in between. The CDR3 totals 15 residues. In germline, CDR1 is DFQATT, CDR2 SNEGSKA (reference sequence). CDR3 sequence: CSASLSGFGNEKLFF. As DNA, the CDR3 is TGCAGTGCTAGTTTATCGGGATTCGGAAATGAAAAACTGTTTTTT.

The chain uses TRBV6-1 and TRBJ2-7; 7 nucleotides align to TRBD2. CDR1 and CDR2 from the germline V gene are MNHNS and SASEGT. The CDR3 covers 15 residues. J lost 6 bases, V lost 0 bases, and 8 bases had no gene match. CDR3: CASSEAAGDGSEQYF. CDR3 in DNA: TGTGCCAGCAGTGAAGCCGCGGGGGACGGTTCCGAGCAGTACTTC.

This clone showed up just once. This CDR3 reads CASSFRGQETQYF. Here the CDR3 DNA reads TGTGCCAGCAGTTTCAGGGGCCAAGAGACCCAGTACTTC. This chain uses TRBV12-3 or TRBV12-4 with TRBJ2-5, with a weak D call TRBD1 (6 bases). This CDR3 contains 13 residues. V lost 3 bases to trimming and J lost 1 base, with 6 bases between them.

This sequence joins TRBV30 and TRBJ1-1, with D possibly TRBD1 on 5 matching bases. There are 15 residues in the CDR3. Germline-derived CDR1 and CDR2 are GTSNPN and SVGIG (reference sequence). The V and J ends lost 2 bases and 4 bases respectively, with 17 bases between them. Written as DNA, the CDR3 is TGTGCCTGGAGTAGGAAAAAGGGGTCCGGCACTGAAGCTTTCTTT. Translated: CAWSRKKGSGTEAFF.

V is TRBV10-3 and J is TRBJ1-6, with a possible D match to TRBD1 (6 bases). The germline V gene has CDR1 ENHRY and CDR2 SYGVKD. There are 15 residues in the CDR3. V was shortened by 2 bases and J by 10 bases, with 15 bases between the two germline ends. The CDR3 loop reads CAISEKTGGESPLHF. CDR3 DNA sequence: TGTGCCATCAGTGAGAAGACAGGAGGAGAATCACCCCTCCACTTT.

The rearrangement joins TRBV28 to TRBJ2-3, with TRBD2 as a possible D gene (6 bases). Germline-derived CDR1 and CDR2 are MDHEN and SYDVKM. The CDR3 covers 13 residues. Trimming removed 8 bases at V and 2 bases at J, with 11 bases between. CDR3 region: CASRGTPTDTQYF. CDR3 in DNA: TGTGCCAGCCGCGGGACCCCCACAGATACGCAGTATTTT.

The genes are TRBV15 and TRBJ2-5; 8 nucleotides align to TRBD1. After removal of 3 bases from V and 4 bases from J, the junction contained 4 bases not matched to a gene. Germline CDR1 is LNHNV and CDR2 is YYDKDF (reference sequence). The CDR3 totals 14 residues. The CDR3 nucleotides are TGTGCCACCAGCAGGGACAGGGTTGGAGAGACCCAGTACTTC. It codes for CATSRDRVGETQYF.

V usage is TRBV7-9 and J usage is TRBJ1-5; no clear D. This CDR3 spans 14 amino acids. Germline loops: CDR1 SEHNR, CDR2 FQNEAQ (reference sequence). V dropped 0 bases and J dropped 0 bases, with 3 bases sitting between them. CDR3 bases: TGTGCCAGCAGCTTAGCCAGTAGCAATCAGCCCCAGCATTTT. This gives the protein CASSLASSNQPQHF.

The gene calls are TRBV6-5 and TRBJ2-7; 7 bases map to TRBD1. Germline CDR1 reads MNHEY; CDR2 reads SVGAGI. The CDR3 contains 13 residues. V lost 6 bases and J lost 3; bases outside the gene matches: 5. As DNA, the CDR3 is TGTGCCAGCAGCCTACAGGGGTTCTACGAGCAGTACTTC. This gives the protein CASSLQGFYEQYF.